This T cell receptor beta chain was retrieved from a study of graft-versus-host responses after intestinal transplantation. As for the study in general: Every transplant recipient was induced with anti-thymocyte globulin, then maintained on tacrolimus and steroids for about 3 years.

TCRdb keeps only in-frame clones here, not all; method: immunoSEQ multiplex PCR. The sample yields about 89,000 clones, about 94% seen once. Study outcomes and limitations: After transplant, early declines in HvG clones were associated with peak levels of circulating GvH clones. In recipient marrow, GvH clones were found, and some appeared first in ileum or blood.

The germline gives CDR1 SGDLS, CDR2 YYNGEE. Trimming removed 3 bases at V and 6 bases at J, with 4 bases between. This CDR3 has 12 residues. The count of this clone is one. What it binds is unknown. The chain carries TRBV9 and TRBJ1-6; D gene ambiguous. The TCR sequence derives from a human donor who was the organ donor for an intestinal transplant. The sequencing used unstimulated CD4+ T cells sorted from spleen or lymph node cells, collected before transplant. The CDR3, as DNA: TGTGCCAGCAGCGGACCTAATTCACCCCTCCACTTT. Amino acids: CASSGPNSPLHF.